This T cell receptor (beta chain) was identified during a study of T cell responses to AZD1222 COVID-19 vaccine. Study-wide context: Second-dose timings of about 4 or about 12 weeks were pooled. General study points: Spike-specific TCR breadth and depth went up after people got two AZD1222 doses. Sampled repertoires all dated from after the peak T cell response. In a largely white British group with more females than males, clonal diversity was possibly underestimated.

Assay: immunoSEQ multiplex PCR; the TCRdb copy retains only in-frame clones and omits some. The sample lists more than 95,000 clones, around 88% seen once, with 7.5% in the top ten. V lost 5 bases, J lost 5 bases, and 3 bases stayed unmatched. The CDR3 contains 14 residues. From germline, CDR1 is LNHDA and CDR2 SQIVND (reference sequence). This clone was counted once. Its specificity is not known. This receptor was taken from an adult in good health. Sequenced material: peripheral blood, taken on day 0 of AZD1222 vaccination. The genes are TRBV19 and TRBJ1-1; TRBD1 aligns across 12 bases. The CDR3 here is CASSVGQGATEAFF. CDR3 bases: TGTGCCAGTAGTGTGGGACAGGGGGCTACTGAAGCTTTCTTT.